This T cell receptor (beta chain) was sequenced for a study of Ad26.COV2.S vaccination and SARS-CoV-2 variants. Sample treatment: around 19 received Ad26.COV2.S at low or high dose, single or two shots; about 5 received placebo; per-sample allocation not given. Sampling was done on day 63 after the first vaccine or placebo injection. There are a few counts of this clone. There are 11 residues in the CDR3. Germline CDR1 MNHEY, CDR2 SVGAGI. Deletions cut 2 bases from V and 8 bases from J, with 4 bases between. Sequenced by immunoSEQ multiplex PCR; TCRdb stores in-frame clones only, minus some. The repertoire includes 500,000 or so clones, 89% of them detected once, and approximately 2.5% sits in the top ten.

Sequenced material: peripheral blood, taken in a trial of Ad26.COV2.S vaccine versus placebo. The chain combines TRBV6-5 with TRBJ2-1; D remains unclear. The clonotype originates from a person between 18 and 59 years old who received the Ad26.COV2.S COVID-19 vaccine or a placebo. CDR3 sequence (DNA): TGTGCCAGCAGTTACGGTTATGAGCAGTTCTTC. Translation gives CASSYGYEQFF.